Below, 20 T cell receptor beta chains from the same sample are listed, as sequenced in a study of T cells expressing NK-cell markers. TCRdb reprocessed the 5' RACE reads, keeping one entry per CDR3 protein, no DNA. The sample's table shows over 13,000 distinct CDR3 sequences. The sequenced sample consisted of blood T cells: a sorted CD56 or NKG2C T cell subset, CD4+ or CD8+ T cells, or bulk PBMC T cells (not recorded which). The source of these receptors is a man aged 18-75 years in good health.

The rearrangement joins TRBV19 to TRBJ2-1; without DNA, the TCRdb call of TRBD1 cannot be checked. The CDR3 extends over 15 amino acids. Germline CDR1 is LNHDA and CDR2 is SQIVND (reference sequence). The CDR3 region is CASRGTGADYNEQFF.

The V call is TRBV6-1, the J call TRBJ2-5; TCRdb's D gene call, TRBD1, goes unchecked for lack of DNA. The CDR3 contains 14 residues. Germline V gene data show CDR1 as MNHNS and CDR2 as SASEGT. The CDR3 sequence: CASRRQGFSETQYF.

J is TRBJ1-1 and V is TRBV2. The CDR3 is 13 amino acids. Per germline, CDR1 SNHLY and CDR2 FYNNEI. CDR3 in amino acids: CASSAALNTEAFF.

CDR3 protein: CASSFGGRDDEKLFF. This chain uses TRBV5-1 with TRBJ1-4; absent DNA, TCRdb's TRBD1 call cannot be checked. This CDR3 has 15 amino acids. The germline CDR1 and CDR2 sequences are SGHRS and YFSETQ.

The rearrangement links TRBV6-5 to TRBJ2-3. Germline CDR1 and CDR2: MNHEY and SVGAGI. CDR3 length equals 13 residues. The CDR3 loop is CASSYWGADTQYF.

V gene TRBV5-1 combines with J gene TRBJ2-3; TCRdb's D call of TRBD1 is untestable without DNA. The germline V gene encodes CDR1 SGHRS and CDR2 YFSETQ. The CDR3 is made up of 15 amino acids. The CDR3 reads CASSPIGHYTDTQYF.

This CDR3 is CASDRGYTDTQYF. The rearrangement links TRBV6-1 to TRBJ2-3; TCRdb returns TRBD1, unconfirmable since there is no DNA. The CDR3 extends over 13 amino acids. Germline V CDR1 and CDR2: MNHNS, SASEGT.

V is TRBV7-2 and J is TRBJ2-7. CDR1 and CDR2 (germline): SGHTA, FQGNSA. The CDR3 extends over 14 amino acids. The CDR3: CASSSSDSSYEQYF. Full variable domain (remainder filled in from reference TRBV7-2 and TRBJ2-7): GAGVSQSPSNKVTEKGKDVELRCDPISGHTALYWYRQSLGQGLEFLIYFQGNSAPDKSGLPSDRFSAERTGGSVSTLTIQRTQQEDSAVYLCASSSSDSSYEQYFGPGTRLTVT.

The gene calls are TRBV5-1 and TRBJ2-7; TCRdb calls TRBD1, which cannot be checked without DNA. This CDR3 is built from 17 residues. Germline CDR1 SGHRS, CDR2 YFSETQ. The CDR3 spells CASRLAPGQGFAYEQYF.

The rearrangement joins TRBV29-1 to TRBJ1-1. CDR3 length: 15 amino acids. The germline V gene has CDR1 SQVTM and CDR2 ANQGSEA. The CDR3 protein is CSVVRPMGYRTEAFF.

This chain links TRBV6-5 with TRBJ2-2; TCRdb picks TRBD1, but there is no DNA to check that call. The CDR3 consists of 17 residues. CDR1 and CDR2 from the germline V gene are MNHEY and SVGAGI. The chain's CDR3 is CASSFPGTALNTGELFF.

This chain connects TRBV5-5 to TRBJ2-7; TCRdb's D gene call, TRBD2, goes unchecked for lack of DNA. The CDR3 consists of 13 residues. Germline V gives CDR1 SGHKS, CDR2 YYEKEE (reference sequence). The CDR3 sequence is CASRRSGIYEQYF. The whole variable domain, filled in from reference TRBV5-5 and TRBJ2-7, reads DAGVTQSPTHLIKTRGQQVTLRCSPISGHKSVSWYQQVLGQGPQFIFQYYEKEERGRGNFPDRFSARQFPNYSSELNVNALLLGDSALYLCASRRSGIYEQYFGPGTRLTVT.

This rearrangement joins TRBV5-8 to TRBJ2-7. The CDR3 is made up of 13 amino acids. The germline V gene has CDR1 SGHTS and CDR2 YDEGEE. The CDR3: CASSWDNSYEQYF.

CDR3 region: CSARGHTNQPQHF. The chain recombines TRBV20-1 with TRBJ1-5. Germline V CDR1 and CDR2: DFQATT, SNEGSKA (reference sequence). The CDR3 is made up of 13 amino acids.

This chain connects TRBV7-9 to TRBJ2-7. Germline V gene data show CDR1 as SEHNR and CDR2 as FQNEAQ (reference sequence). The CDR3 runs 13 residues. CDR3 loop: CASSFSDRYEQYF. The full variable domain, rest sourced from reference TRBV7-9 and TRBJ2-7, is DTGVSQNPRHKITKRGQNVTFRCDPISEHNRLYWYRQTLGQGPEFLTYFQNEAQLEKSRLLSDRFSAERPKGSFSTLEIQRTEQGDSAMYLCASSFSDRYEQYFGPGTRLTVT.

This chain joins TRBV10-2 and TRBJ2-1; the D call of TRBD1 rests on TCRdb alone, since no DNA is present to check it. The CDR3 loop spans 15 amino acids. CDR1 and CDR2 from the germline V gene are WSHSY and SAAADI. Here the CDR3 reads CASSHRDSSYNEQFF.

This chain uses TRBV7-9 with TRBJ2-7; the TRBD2 assignment by TCRdb is unverifiable without DNA. This CDR3 has 15 amino acids. Germline values: CDR1 SEHNR, CDR2 FQNEAQ (reference sequence). The CDR3 here is CASSLQQGPPYEQYF. The complete variable domain, with remaining parts taken from reference TRBV7-9 and TRBJ2-7, reads DTGVSQNPRHKITKRGQNVTFRCDPISEHNRLYWYRQTLGQGPEFLTYFQNEAQLEKSRLLSDRFSAERPKGSFSTLEIQRTEQGDSAMYLCASSLQQGPPYEQYFGPGTRLTVT.

The V and J genes are TRBV7-2 and TRBJ1-1. The CDR3 runs to 16 residues. The germline gives CDR1 SGHTA, CDR2 FQGNSA. CDR3 sequence: CASSLGLGASNTEAFF.

CDR3 sequence: CASSLRPDRRSSYEQYF. The gene calls are TRBV18 and TRBJ2-7; TCRdb lists TRBD1, though no DNA is available to test this call. Germline V gives CDR1 KGHSH, CDR2 LQKENI. The CDR3 length is 17 residues.

The gene calls are TRBV5-1 and TRBJ2-7; the D call from TCRdb, TRBD2, cannot be confirmed without DNA. The CDR3 covers 18 residues. The V gene's germline CDR1 is SGHRS and CDR2 YFSETQ. The CDR3 protein is CASSLAAGTSGLTYEQYF.